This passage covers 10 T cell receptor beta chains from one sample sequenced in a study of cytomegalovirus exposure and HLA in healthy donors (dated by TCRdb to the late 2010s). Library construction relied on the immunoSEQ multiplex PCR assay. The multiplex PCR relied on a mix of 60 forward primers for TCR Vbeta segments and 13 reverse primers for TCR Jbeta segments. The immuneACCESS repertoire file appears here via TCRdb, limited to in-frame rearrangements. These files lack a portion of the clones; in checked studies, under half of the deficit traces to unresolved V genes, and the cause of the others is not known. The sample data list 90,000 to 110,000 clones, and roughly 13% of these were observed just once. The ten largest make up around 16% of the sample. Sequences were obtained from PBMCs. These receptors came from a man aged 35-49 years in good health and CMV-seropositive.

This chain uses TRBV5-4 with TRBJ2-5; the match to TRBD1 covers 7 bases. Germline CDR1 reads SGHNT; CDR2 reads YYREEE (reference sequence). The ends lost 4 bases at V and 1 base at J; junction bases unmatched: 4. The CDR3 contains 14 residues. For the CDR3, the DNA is TGTGCCAGCAGCCCACAGGGGTTCCAAGAGACCCAGTACTTC. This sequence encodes CASSPQGFQETQYF. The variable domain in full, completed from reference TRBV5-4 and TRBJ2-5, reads ETGVTQSPTHLIKTRGQQVTLRCSSQSGHNTVSWYQQALGQGPQFIFQYYREEENGRGNFPPRFSGLQFPNYSSELNVNALELDDSALYLCASSPQGFQETQYFGPGTRLLVL.

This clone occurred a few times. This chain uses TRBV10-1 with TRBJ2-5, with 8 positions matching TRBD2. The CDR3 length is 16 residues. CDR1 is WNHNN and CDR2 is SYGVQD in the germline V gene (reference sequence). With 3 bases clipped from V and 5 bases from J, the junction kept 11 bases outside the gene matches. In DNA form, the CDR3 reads TGCGCCAGCAGTGATCATCAAGCGGGAGAGGATGAGACCCAGTACTTC. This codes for CASSDHQAGEDETQYF.

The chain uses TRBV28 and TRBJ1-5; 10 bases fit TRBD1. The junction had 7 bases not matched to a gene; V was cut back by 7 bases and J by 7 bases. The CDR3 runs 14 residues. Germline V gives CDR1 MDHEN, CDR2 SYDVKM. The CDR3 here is CASISTGGRQPQHF. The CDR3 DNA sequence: TGTGCCAGCATTTCGACAGGGGGCAGGCAGCCCCAGCATTTT.

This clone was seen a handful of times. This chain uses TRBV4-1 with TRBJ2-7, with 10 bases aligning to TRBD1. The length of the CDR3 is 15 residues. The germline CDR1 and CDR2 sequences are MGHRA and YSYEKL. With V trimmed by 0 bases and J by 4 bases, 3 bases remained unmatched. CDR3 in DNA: TGCGCCAGCAGCCAAGAGGACAGGGGGTCATACGAGCAGTACTTC. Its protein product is CASSQEDRGSYEQYF.

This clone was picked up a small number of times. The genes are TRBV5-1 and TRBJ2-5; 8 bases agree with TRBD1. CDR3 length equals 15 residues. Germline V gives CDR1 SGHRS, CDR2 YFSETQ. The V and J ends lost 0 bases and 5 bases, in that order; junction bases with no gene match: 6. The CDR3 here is CASSLDRGTWETQYF. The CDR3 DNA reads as TGCGCCAGCAGCTTGGACAGGGGGACTTGGGAGACCCAGTACTTC.

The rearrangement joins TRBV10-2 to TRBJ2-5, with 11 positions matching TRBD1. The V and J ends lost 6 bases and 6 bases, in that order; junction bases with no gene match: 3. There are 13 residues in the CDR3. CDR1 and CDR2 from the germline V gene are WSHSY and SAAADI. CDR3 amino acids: CASRGTGGKTQYF. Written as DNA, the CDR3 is TGCGCCAGCAGAGGGACAGGGGGAAAGACCCAGTACTTC.

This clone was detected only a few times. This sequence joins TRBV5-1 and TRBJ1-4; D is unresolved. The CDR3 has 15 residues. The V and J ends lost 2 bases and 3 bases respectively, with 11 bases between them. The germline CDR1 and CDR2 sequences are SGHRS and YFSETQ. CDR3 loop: CASSFGGVANEKLFF. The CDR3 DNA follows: TGCGCCAGCAGCTTTGGAGGAGTAGCTAATGAAAAACTGTTTTTT.

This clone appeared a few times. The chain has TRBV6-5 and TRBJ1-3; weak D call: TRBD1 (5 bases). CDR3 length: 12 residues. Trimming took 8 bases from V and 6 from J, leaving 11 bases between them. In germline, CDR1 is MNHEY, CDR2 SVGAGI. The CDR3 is CASGRGENTIYF. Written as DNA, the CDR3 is TGTGCCAGCGGGAGGGGTGAAAACACCATATATTTT.

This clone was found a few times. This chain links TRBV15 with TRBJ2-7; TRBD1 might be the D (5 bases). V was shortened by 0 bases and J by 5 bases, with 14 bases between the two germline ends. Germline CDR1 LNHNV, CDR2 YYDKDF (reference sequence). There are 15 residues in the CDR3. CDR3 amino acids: CATSRDLARAHEQYF. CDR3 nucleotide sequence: TGTGCCACCAGCAGAGATCTGGCCAGGGCCCACGAGCAGTACTTC.

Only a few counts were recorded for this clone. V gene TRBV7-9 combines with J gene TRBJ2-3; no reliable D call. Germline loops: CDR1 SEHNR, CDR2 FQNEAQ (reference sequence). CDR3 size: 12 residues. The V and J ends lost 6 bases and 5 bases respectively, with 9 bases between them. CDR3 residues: CASSLLGDTQYF. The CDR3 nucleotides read TGTGCCAGCAGTTTACTCGGAGATACGCAGTATTTT.